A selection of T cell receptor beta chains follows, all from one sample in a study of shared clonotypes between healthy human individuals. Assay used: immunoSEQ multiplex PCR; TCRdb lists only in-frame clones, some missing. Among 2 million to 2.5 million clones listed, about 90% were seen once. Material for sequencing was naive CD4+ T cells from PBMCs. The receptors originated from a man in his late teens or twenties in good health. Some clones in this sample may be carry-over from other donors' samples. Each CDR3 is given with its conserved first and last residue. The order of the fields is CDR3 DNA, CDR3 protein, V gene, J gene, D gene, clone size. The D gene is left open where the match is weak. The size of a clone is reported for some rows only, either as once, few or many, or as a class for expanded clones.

TGCGCCAGCAGTGACCCTAGCGGGAGGCAAGAGACCCAGTACTTC	CASSDPSGRQETQYF	TRBV10-2	TRBJ2-5	TRBD2	-
TGCGCCAGCAGCTTTGGTGGGGGAGGGGACACTGAAGCTTTCTTT	CASSFGGGGDTEAFF	TRBV5-1	TRBJ1-1	-	-
TGTGCCAGCAGCTTAGATGAGACTGGCGGCTACACCTTC	CASSLDETGGYTF	TRBV7-9	TRBJ1-2	-	-
TGTGCCAGCAGCTTGCGGCAAGCCGGAAACACTGAAGCTTTCTTT	CASSLRQAGNTEAFF	TRBV5-4	TRBJ1-1	-	-
TGTGCCAGCAGAACCAGCACAGGGGGAGGATATGGCTACACCTTC	CASRTSTGGGYGYTF	TRBV28	TRBJ1-2	TRBD1	-
TGTGCCAGCAGGGGGTCCTCCCTTGGGAATCAGCCCCAGCATTTT	CASRGSSLGNQPQHF	TRBV6-1	TRBJ1-5	-	-
TGTGCCAGCAGCCCGAGTAGGGGAAGACGCACAGATACGCAGTATTTT	CASSPSRGRRTDTQYF	TRBV11-2	TRBJ2-3	-	-
TGTGCCAGCAGAAGAGGGGGGGGAGGTGAGACCCAGTACTTC	CASRRGGGGETQYF	TRBV11-2	TRBJ2-5	-	-
TGTGCCAGCTCACCACTTGTAGCCTCGGGGTATGGCTACACCTTC	CASSPLVASGYGYTF	TRBV18	TRBJ1-2	-	-
TGTGCCAGCAGTGAAAGTGATCTGAGCACTGAAGCTTTCTTT	CASSESDLSTEAFF	TRBV6-1	TRBJ1-1	-	-
TGTGCCAGCAGTGAATTCGGGAGTAGTTATTCCTACAATGAGCAGTTCTTC	CASSEFGSSYSYNEQFF	TRBV2	TRBJ2-1	-	-
TGTGCCAGCAGTTTCGACAGGGAGGGCTACGAGCAGTACTTC	CASSFDREGYEQYF	TRBV28	TRBJ2-7	-	-
TGTGCCAGCAGCTTTGGCCCGGGGCTAGCCAAAAACATTCAGTACTTC	CASSFGPGLAKNIQYF	TRBV7-8	TRBJ2-4	-	-
TGTGCCAGCAGCTTAGTCGTTAGCGGGCGATACACCGGGGAGCTGTTTTTT	CASSLVVSGRYTGELFF	TRBV11-2	TRBJ2-2	TRBD2	-
TGTGCCATCAGCAGACAGGGGGAACTGAACACTGAAGCTTTCTTT	CAISRQGELNTEAFF	TRBV10-3	TRBJ1-1	TRBD1	-
TGTGCCAGCAGCAGAAGGGACCGGGGCGAGCAGTACTTC	CASSRRDRGEQYF	TRBV28	TRBJ2-7	-	-
TGTGCCAGCAGTGCTCACAGGGGGGTTTTATCCTACGAGCAGTACTTC	CASSAHRGVLSYEQYF	TRBV6-1	TRBJ2-7	TRBD1	-
TGTGCCAGCAGCCTGGGACTAGCGGGAGATAAACCTTTCACAGATACGCAGTATTTT	CASSLGLAGDKPFTDTQYF	TRBV21-1	TRBJ2-3	-	-
TGCGCCAGCAGCTTCGTCGCGGGGTCCCAAGAGACCCAGTACTTC	CASSFVAGSQETQYF	TRBV5-1	TRBJ2-5	-	-
TGTGCCAGCAGTCGGACAGTTGGTGAAAAACTGTTTTTT	CASSRTVGEKLFF	TRBV6-6	TRBJ1-4	-	-
TGTGCCACCAGCCTCCGGGACAGCGAGTCCTATGGCTACACCTTC	CATSLRDSESYGYTF	TRBV15	TRBJ1-2	TRBD1	-
TGTGCCAGCAGTGAAGGGCACGGGGAGCAGTTCTTC	CASSEGHGEQFF	TRBV2	TRBJ2-1	-	-
TGTGCCAGCTCCCCGCCCGGGACACTTAGAGTCTACGAGCAGTACTTC	CASSPPGTLRVYEQYF	TRBV18	TRBJ2-7	-	-
TGTGCCAGCAGGTCCGGGGGGACTACTAATGAAAAACTGTTTTTT	CASRSGGTTNEKLFF	TRBV28	TRBJ1-4	-	-
TGCGCCAGCAGCCAAGGGACAGCGAACACCGGGGAGCTGTTTTTT	CASSQGTANTGELFF	TRBV4-1	TRBJ2-2	-	-
TGCGCCAGCAGCTTGGGGTCAGGGGGACAGCCCCAGCATTTT	CASSLGSGGQPQHF	TRBV5-1	TRBJ1-5	TRBD1	-
TGCGCCAGCAGTCTAGGGACTAGCGGGAGTCGGGGGGTCGATGAGCAGTTCTTC	CASSLGTSGSRGVDEQFF	TRBV5-1	TRBJ2-1	TRBD2	-
TGCGCCAGCAGCTTGGGGCAAGACAGGGGTAGTGAGCAGTTCTTC	CASSLGQDRGSEQFF	TRBV5-1	TRBJ2-1	TRBD1	-
TGTGCCAGCAGCCAAGTCAATGAGCAGTTCTTC	CASSQVNEQFF	TRBV14	TRBJ2-1	-	-
TGTGCCAGCCTCTTTGGGGGACTAGCGGGGTACAATGAGCAGTTCTTC	CASLFGGLAGYNEQFF	TRBV5-5	TRBJ2-1	TRBD2	-
TGTGCCAGCAGTTTATACGACAGGGAAGTTGGCTATGGCTACACCTTC	CASSLYDREVGYGYTF	TRBV28	TRBJ1-2	TRBD1	-
TGTGCCTCCTGGGGAGGGTACAGCAATGAGCAGTTCTTC	CASWGGYSNEQFF	TRBV30	TRBJ2-1	TRBD2	once
TGCGCCAGCAGCCATTTAGCACACACAGATACGCAGTATTTT	CASSHLAHTDTQYF	TRBV4-1	TRBJ2-3	-	-
TGTGCCAGCAAAAATCCGGGACAGGGGGCGAATTATGGCTACACCTTC	CASKNPGQGANYGYTF	TRBV28	TRBJ1-2	TRBD1	-
TGTGCCACCAGCAGTCCTATTGTGAGGACAGAAGAGACCCAGTACTTC	CATSSPIVRTEETQYF	TRBV15	TRBJ2-5	-	-
TGTGCCAGCAGCTTCGGACAGGGCCTGACTGAAGCTTTCTTT	CASSFGQGLTEAFF	TRBV11-2	TRBJ1-1	TRBD1	-
TGTGCCAGCAGTGAACGGGGAGGTAGATACGAGCAGTACTTC	CASSERGGRYEQYF	TRBV6-1	TRBJ2-7	-	-
TGTGCCAGCAGCCGGACTAGCGGGACTCAAGAGACCCAGTACTTC	CASSRTSGTQETQYF	TRBV6-6	TRBJ2-5	TRBD2	-
TGTGCCAGCAGCTTAACGGGCCAGGAGAACCAAGAGACCCAGTACTTC	CASSLTGQENQETQYF	TRBV7-3	TRBJ2-5	-	once
TGTGCCAGCAGCAAACTCTCTCGGGCCTTT	CASSKLSRAF	TRBV21-1	TRBJ2-3	-	-
TGTGCCAGCAAACCAGAGTTGTGGACAGGGCGCTACGAGCAGTACTTC	CASKPELWTGRYEQYF	TRBV28	TRBJ2-7	TRBD1	once
TGTGCCAGCAGCCATGGGGTCTCTCGGGATGAGCAGTTCTTC	CASSHGVSRDEQFF	TRBV7-2	TRBJ2-1	-	-
TGTGCCACCAGCAGAGATGGTATCGGCACGGATGAGCAGTTCTTC	CATSRDGIGTDEQFF	TRBV15	TRBJ2-1	-	-
TGTGCCAGCAGCCTAGTCGCCGGGACGGATAATGAAAAACTGTTTTTT	CASSLVAGTDNEKLFF	TRBV28	TRBJ1-4	-	once
TGTGCCAGCAGTGAAGCGATTCTCGCACCCCTCCACTTT	CASSEAILAPLHF	TRBV25-1	TRBJ1-6	-	-
TGTGCCAGCAGTTGGACAGCTGGAAACACCATATATTTT	CASSWTAGNTIYF	TRBV27	TRBJ1-3	-	few
TGTGCCAGCAGTTACCGCCCCCCTAGTCACTCCTACGAGCAGTACTTC	CASSYRPPSHSYEQYF	TRBV6-5	TRBJ2-7	-	-
TGTGCCAGTTGGGAGCAGGGTCGGTACGAGCAGTACTTC	CASWEQGRYEQYF	TRBV6-6	TRBJ2-7	-	-
TGTGCCAGCACTATTAGACTCCCGGGCCGGACAACGGGGGATACGCAGTATTTT	CASTIRLPGRTTGDTQYF	TRBV2	TRBJ2-3	-	-
TGTGCCAGCAGCTTAGTAGGGACGCTATTGAACACTGAAGCTTTCTTT	CASSLVGTLLNTEAFF	TRBV13	TRBJ1-1	-	-